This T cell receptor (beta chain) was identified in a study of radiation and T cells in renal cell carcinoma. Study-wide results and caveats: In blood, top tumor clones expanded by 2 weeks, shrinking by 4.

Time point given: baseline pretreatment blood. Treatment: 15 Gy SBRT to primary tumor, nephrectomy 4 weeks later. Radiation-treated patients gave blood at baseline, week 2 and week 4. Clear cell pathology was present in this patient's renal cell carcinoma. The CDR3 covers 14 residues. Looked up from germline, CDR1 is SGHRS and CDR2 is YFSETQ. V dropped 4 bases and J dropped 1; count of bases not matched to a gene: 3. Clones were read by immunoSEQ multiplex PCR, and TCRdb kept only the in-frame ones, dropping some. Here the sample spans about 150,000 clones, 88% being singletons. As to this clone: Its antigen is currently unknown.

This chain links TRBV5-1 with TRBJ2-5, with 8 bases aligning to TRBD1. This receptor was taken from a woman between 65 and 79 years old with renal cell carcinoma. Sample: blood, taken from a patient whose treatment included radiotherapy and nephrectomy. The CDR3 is CASSRTGLQETQYF. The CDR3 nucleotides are TGCGCCAGCAGCCGGACAGGGCTCCAAGAGACCCAGTACTTC. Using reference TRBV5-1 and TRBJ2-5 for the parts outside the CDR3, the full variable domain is KAGVTQTPRYLIKTRGQQVTLSCSPISGHRSVSWYQQTPGQGLQFLFEYFSETQRNKGNFPGRFSGRQFSNSRSEMNVSTLELGDSALYLCASSRTGLQETQYFGPGTRLLVL.